Listed here are 15 T cell receptor beta chains from one sample, sequenced in a study of T cells in Graves' hyperthyroidism and ophthalmopathy. TCR beta CDR3 regions were amplified from RNA transcripts. Researchers ran a first-round RT-PCR on the TCR CDR3 using the HTBI primer set. TCRdb ran MiXCR on the multiplex PCR reads and lists one entry per CDR3 protein. The sample holds roughly 640,000 distinct CDR3 sequences; roughly 16% are singletons and the top ten take around 3.5%. The sequenced material came from blood. The receptors originated from a woman aged 40 to 50 with Graves' ophthalmopathy.

V is TRBV6-5 and J is TRBJ2-7; 8 nucleotides line up with TRBD1. This CDR3 has 16 amino acids. CDR1 and CDR2 (germline): MNHEY, SVGAGI. Trimming cost V 2 bases and J 0 bases; bases outside gene matches: 6. The CDR3 loop reads CASSYAGGSFSYEQYF. Here the CDR3 DNA reads TGTGCCAGCAGTTACGCAGGGGGCTCCTTCTCCTACGAGCAGTACTTC.

This clonotype has more than one count but fewer than ten. The chain employs TRBV29-1 and TRBJ1-4; 10 nucleotides align to TRBD1. CDR1 and CDR2 from the germline V gene are SQVTM and ANQGSEA. The ends lost 4 bases at V and 8 bases at J; junction bases unmatched: 7. The CDR3 contains 14 residues. CDR3 in amino acids: CSVVGGQGGEKLFF. The CDR3 nucleotides read TGCAGCGTTGTGGGCGGACAGGGGGGCGAAAAACTGTTTTTT.

This clonotype was picked up many times. The chain uses TRBV29-1 and TRBJ2-7; D possibly corresponds to TRBD2 (5 bases). This CDR3 has 15 residues. V lost 6 bases and J 4 bases, leaving 22 bases between the germline ends. In germline, CDR1 is SQVTM, CDR2 ANQGSEA. CDR3 sequence reads: CSVFASPHGGYEQYF. CDR3 coding DNA: TGCAGCGTCTTCGCTAGCCCCCACGGAGGATACGAGCAGTACTTC.

CDR3 DNA: TGTGCCAGCAGTTTCCTCCGGGGGGGCCCGAACACTGAAGCTTTCTTT. The encoded protein is CASSFLRGGPNTEAFF. V usage is TRBV12-3 or TRBV12-4 and J usage is TRBJ1-1; a weak D match, TRBD1 (6 bases). Trimming took off 3 bases at V and 1 base at J, with 15 bases between the two ends. The CDR3 length is 16 residues.

Remarks on this clonotype: A read error is possible here, since a much larger clone lies one base away. This chain uses TRBV11-1 with TRBJ1-1; 10 bases line up with TRBD1. CDR1 and CDR2 (germline): SGHAT, FQDESV (reference sequence). This CDR3 is 15 amino acids long. CDR3 in DNA: TGTGCCAGCAGCTGGGACAGGGGCGTAAACACTGAAGCTTCCTTT. Translating gives CASSWDRGVNTEASF.

The CDR3 DNA follows: TGTGCCAGTTCTAGACTAGCGGGAGCAGGAGATACGCAGTATTTT. This gives the protein CASSRLAGAGDTQYF. The chain carries TRBV19 and TRBJ2-3; 12 bases fit TRBD2. The V and J ends lost 8 bases and 5 bases, in that order; junction bases with no gene match: 8. Looked up from germline, CDR1 is LNHDA and CDR2 is SQIVND (reference sequence). There are 15 residues in the CDR3.

The table lists this clonotype with many counts. This rearrangement joins TRBV3-1 to TRBJ1-3; 7 bases line up with TRBD1. CDR3 length: 18 residues. J was trimmed by 3 bases and V by 4 bases; bases with no gene match: 15. Germline V gene lookup returns CDR1 LGHDT and CDR2 YNNKEL (reference sequence). CDR3 sequence: CASSPTSYGTAGGNTIYF. CDR3 coding DNA: TGTGCCAGCAGCCCAACCTCCTACGGGACAGCGGGTGGAAACACCATATATTTT.

This clonotype was recorded a few times. The J gene is TRBJ1-4, the V gene TRBV5-5, with TRBD1 as a possible D gene (5 bases). Per germline, CDR1 SGHKS and CDR2 YYEKEE (reference sequence). Trimming removed 0 bases at V and 4 bases at J, with 13 bases between. The CDR3 covers 16 residues. This chain's CDR3 is CASSLGSGTVNEKLFF. The CDR3 nucleotides read TGTGCCAGCAGCTTGGGGAGCGGGACGGTTAATGAAAAACTGTTTTTT.

This clonotype was detected many times. The chain employs TRBV2 and TRBJ2-1, with 7 bases identical to TRBD2. Germline V lookup: CDR1 SNHLY, CDR2 FYNNEI. The CDR3 has 16 residues. Trimming took 6 bases from V and 8 from J; bases not matched to a gene: 16. CDR3: CASSPMGVGGFDEQFF. CDR3 nucleotide sequence: TGTGCCAGCAGCCCAATGGGGGTCGGGGGGTTCGATGAGCAGTTCTTC.

The gene calls are TRBV13 and TRBJ2-2, with 12 bases identical to TRBD2. This CDR3 comprises 15 residues. Germline CDR1 is PRHDT and CDR2 is FYEKMQ (reference sequence). V dropped 3 bases and J dropped 8; count of bases not matched to a gene: 4. CDR3 nucleotides: TGTGCCAGCAGCTTGGGGACTAGCGGGTTAGGGGAGCTGTTTTTT. It is translated as CASSLGTSGLGELFF.

This clonotype was found many times. V gene TRBV7-2 combines with J gene TRBJ2-7; D unclear. There are 15 residues in the CDR3. CDR1 and CDR2 (germline): SGHTA, FQGNSA. Trimming took 2 bases from V and 3 from J, leaving 14 bases between them. The CDR3 nucleotides read TGTGCCAGCAGCTTAAACGGGCTCCATCTCTACGAGCAGTACTTC. It specifies CASSLNGLHLYEQYF.

This clonotype showed up many times. The chain uses TRBV2 and TRBJ1-2; 8 nucleotides line up with TRBD1. V gave up 4 bases and J gave up 4 bases; unmatched junction bases: 5. This CDR3 comprises 14 residues. The germline gives CDR1 SNHLY, CDR2 FYNNEI. The CDR3 region has the DNA TGTGCCAGCAGTGGAGACGACAGGGGCTATGGCTACACCTTC. This gives the protein CASSGDDRGYGYTF.

Many counts were recorded for this clonotype. The chain carries TRBV7-9 and TRBJ2-3; D not certain. The CDR3 extends over 14 amino acids. With 0 bases removed from V and 5 bases from J, the gap between germline ends came to 9 bases. The germline gives CDR1 SEHNR, CDR2 FQNEAQ (reference sequence). CDR3 DNA: TGTGCCAGCAGCTTAGCGGGCCCGGGAGATACGCAGTATTTT. As protein: CASSLAGPGDTQYF.

This clonotype appeared many times. V is TRBV3-1 and J is TRBJ2-1; TRBD1 matches 9 bases. The V and J ends lost 4 bases and 4 bases, in that order; junction bases with no gene match: 5. The V gene's germline CDR1 is LGHDT and CDR2 YNNKEL (reference sequence). CDR3 length: 15 residues. Written as DNA, the CDR3 is TGTGCCAGCAGCCCGCCGGACAGGGGATACAATGAGCAGTTCTTC. Protein: CASSPPDRGYNEQFF.

The rearrangement joins TRBV3-1 to TRBJ2-6, with D maybe TRBD2 (6 bases). This CDR3 contains 17 residues. With 5 bases removed from V and 0 bases from J, the gap between germline ends came to 14 bases. Germline CDR1 LGHDT, CDR2 YNNKEL (reference sequence). The CDR3 sequence: CASSESGLSSGANVLTF. The CDR3 region has the DNA TGTGCCAGCAGCGAAAGCGGGCTCTCCTCTGGGGCCAACGTCCTGACTTTC. The full variable domain, rest sourced from reference TRBV3-1 and TRBJ2-6, is DTAVSQTPKYLVTQMGNDKSIKCEQNLGHDTMYWYKQDSKKFLKIMFSYNNKELIINETVPNRFSPKSPDKAHLNLHINSLELGDSAVYFCASSESGLSSGANVLTFGAGSRLTVL.